Judged by abundance, the clone carrying this T cell receptor (beta chain) is medium-sized. Compared with germline, one end of the junction differs, possibly owing to a read error. These data come from a study of blood T cell repertoires in COVID-19. Per the authors' pipeline: Amplification from reference gene primers served as the basis for estimated nucleated cell counts. Profiling relied on immunoSEQ multiplex PCR, and the TCRdb table lists in-frame clones only, not all of them. V, J and clone size reflect that table, while D and trimming were determined from the DNA. The sample contains a few hundred thousand clones, roughly 80% of which appear only once. The germline V gene encodes CDR1 GTSNPN and CDR2 SVGIG (reference sequence). The CDR3 sequence is 16 residues long.

The sequenced sample consisted of peripheral blood. The origin of this receptor is a human donor in a cohort sampled during active COVID-19. The V call is TRBV30, the J call TRBJ2-2, with 7 positions matching TRBD1. The CDR3 sequence: CAWPPTGDPNAGELFF. The CDR3, as DNA: TGTGCCTGGCCGCCTACAGGGGACCCGAACGCCGGGGAGCTGTTTTTT.